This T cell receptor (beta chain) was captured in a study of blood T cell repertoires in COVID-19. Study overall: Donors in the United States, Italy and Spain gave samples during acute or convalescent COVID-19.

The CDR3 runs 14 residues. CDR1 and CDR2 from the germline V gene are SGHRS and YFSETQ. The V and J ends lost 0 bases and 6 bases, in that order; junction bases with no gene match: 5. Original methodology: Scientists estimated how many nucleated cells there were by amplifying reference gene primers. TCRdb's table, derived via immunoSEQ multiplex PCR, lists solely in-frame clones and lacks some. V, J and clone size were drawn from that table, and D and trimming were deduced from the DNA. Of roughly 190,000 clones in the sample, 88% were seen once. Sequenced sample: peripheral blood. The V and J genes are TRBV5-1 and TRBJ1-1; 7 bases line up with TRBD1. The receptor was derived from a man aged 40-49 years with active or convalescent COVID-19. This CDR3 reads CASSLAEGAAEAFF. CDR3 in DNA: TGCGCCAGCAGCTTGGCAGAGGGGGCGGCTGAAGCTTTCTTT.